The 18 T cell receptor beta chains reported below all come from one sample, sequenced in a study of T-cell memory formation after mild COVID-19. TCRdb itself ran the 5' RACE reads through MiXCR, one entry per CDR3 protein. Among under 200,000 distinct CDR3 sequences listed, around a third were seen once. The sample consisted of PBMCs or a T cell subset sorted from them (not recorded which). The receptors come from an adult woman who had mild COVID-19 (a few samples of this study predate the infection). Cell type and time point are not known.

This clonotype was seen a handful of times. The rearrangement links TRBV20-1 to TRBJ2-2, with 7 bases identical to TRBD2. The CDR3 extends over 15 amino acids. CDR1 is DFQATT and CDR2 is SNEGSKA in the germline V gene (reference sequence). V dropped 1 base and J dropped 2; count of bases not matched to a gene: 4. The CDR3 here is CSARAPSGNTGELFF. CDR3 DNA: TGCAGTGCTAGAGCCCCTAGCGGCAACACCGGGGAGCTGTTTTTT.

The V gene is TRBV6-2 or TRBV6-3, the J gene TRBJ2-5; 8 nucleotides align to TRBD2. Germline V gene data show CDR1 as MNHEY and CDR2 as SVGEGT. Unmatched junction bases numbered 6, after V lost 6 bases and J lost 6 bases. The CDR3 extends over 13 amino acids. The CDR3 reads CASSWTSTQTQYF. The CDR3 region has the DNA TGTGCCAGCAGCTGGACTAGCACCCAGACCCAGTACTTC.

This clonotype occurred a few times. V and J are TRBV3-1 and TRBJ1-5; D is undetermined. CDR3 length: 12 residues. CDR1 LGHDT and CDR2 YNNKEL come from the germline V gene (reference sequence). V gave up 5 bases and J gave up 5 bases, with 7 bases separating them. The CDR3 loop reads CASSSLDQPQHF. DNA of the CDR3: TGTGCCAGCAGCTCGCTGGATCAGCCCCAGCATTTT.

CDR3 coding DNA: TGTGCCAGCAGTCCCTCTAGCGCAAACACAGATACGCAGTATTTT. Its translation is CASSPSSANTDTQYF. The V call is TRBV27, the J call TRBJ2-3, with D perhaps TRBD2 (6 bases). Germline values: CDR1 MNHEY, CDR2 SMNVEV (reference sequence). The V gene lost 5 bases and the J gene lost 2 bases, with 14 bases spanning the gap. The CDR3 is made up of 15 amino acids.

J is TRBJ2-7 and V is TRBV20-1; tentative D call: TRBD1 (6 bases). From germline, CDR1 is DFQATT and CDR2 SNEGSKA (reference sequence). This CDR3 is 12 amino acids long. V lost 4 bases and J lost 5, with 12 bases in between. This CDR3 reads CSATQGLHEQYF. CDR3 nucleotide sequence: TGCAGTGCTACTCAGGGGCTCCACGAGCAGTACTTC.

This clonotype was seen a handful of times. This chain uses TRBV21-1 with TRBJ2-7; the table's D call, TRBD2, has no DNA check behind it. TRBV21-1 is annotated as a pseudogene. CDR3 length: 13 amino acids. The CDR3 here is CASKRGPPYEQYF. The DNA of the CDR3 is TGTGCCAGCAAGAGAGGGCCACCCTACGAGCAGTACTTC.

CDR3 DNA: TGTGCCAGCAGTTATGGGGGGGTTTCACCCCTCCACTTT. It codes for CASSYGGVSPLHF. The chain uses TRBV12-3 or TRBV12-4 and TRBJ1-6; D may be TRBD1 (5 bases). Trimming stripped 4 bases from V and 9 bases from J, with 10 bases between. The CDR3 runs to 13 residues.

The chain links TRBV24-1 to TRBJ2-1; a possible D gene is TRBD2 (6 bases). Trimming took 4 bases from V and 1 from J, leaving 25 bases between them. Germline lookup yields CDR1 KGHDR and CDR2 SFDVKD. The CDR3 extends over 20 amino acids. The CDR3 sequence is CATSDIKSRGGEGSYNEQFF. The CDR3 DNA sequence: TGTGCCACCAGTGACATAAAATCGCGGGGCGGGGAAGGTTCCTACAATGAGCAGTTCTTC.

The table lists this clonotype with a few counts. The chain carries TRBV18 and TRBJ2-7; D is perhaps TRBD1 (6 bases). V was shortened by 3 bases and J by 2 bases, with 17 bases between the two germline ends. The V gene's germline CDR1 is KGHSH and CDR2 LQKENI. This CDR3 has 16 amino acids. As DNA, the CDR3 is TGTGCCAGCTCACCTACTGGGACAAGTATCACCTACGAGCAGTACTTC. Translated, it gives CASSPTGTSITYEQYF.

In its sample, this clonotype was seen a few times. The DNA of the CDR3 is TGTGCCAGCACCGGCAGCGGGAGGCTGTACAATGAGCAGTTCTTC. This sequence encodes CASTGSGRLYNEQFF. The V and J genes are TRBV3-1 and TRBJ2-1, with 9 bases matching TRBD2. The V segment lost 7 bases and the J segment 4 bases; nucleotides outside the gene matches: 8. CDR1 is LGHDT, CDR2 YNNKEL, per germline (reference sequence). The CDR3 totals 15 residues.

The chain carries TRBV5-1 and TRBJ2-2, with D perhaps matching TRBD1 (5 bases). The CDR3 consists of 14 residues. Trimming took 1 base from V and 4 from J, leaving 8 bases between them. CDR1 is SGHRS and CDR2 is YFSETQ in the germline V gene. CDR3 DNA: TGCGCCAGCAGCTTGTCAGGGTCCACCGGGGAGCTGTTTTTT. Residues: CASSLSGSTGELFF.

V usage is TRBV12-3 or TRBV12-4 and J usage is TRBJ1-2, with a weak D call TRBD1 (5 bases). The CDR3 runs 14 residues. Trimming cost V 4 bases and J 8 bases, with 17 bases left between them. CDR3 nucleotides: TGTGCCAGCAGTTCCGTCGGGACGACCGGGGGCTACACCTTC. This codes for CASSSVGTTGGYTF.

This chain joins TRBV12-3 or TRBV12-4 and TRBJ2-7; D call uncertain. The CDR3 covers 12 residues. Trimming left V 3 bases short and J 5 bases short, with 8 bases between. The CDR3 region has the DNA TGTGCCAGCAGTTTCGGGCTCAACGAGCAGTACTTC. The encoded protein is CASSFGLNEQYF.

This clonotype has a handful of counts. The genes are TRBV5-1 and TRBJ2-3, with 11 bases fitting TRBD2. The trim removed 4 bases at V and 0 bases at J, leaving 4 bases unmatched. Looked up from germline, CDR1 is SGHRS and CDR2 is YFSETQ. CDR3 length: 16 residues. The CDR3: CASSPRLAGSTDTQYF. Here the CDR3 DNA reads TGCGCCAGCAGCCCCCGACTAGCGGGAAGCACAGATACGCAGTATTTT.

The chain carries TRBV30 and TRBJ2-3, with unresolved D. Germline CDR1 reads GTSNPN; CDR2 reads SVGIG (reference sequence). CDR3 length: 12 residues. Trimming took off 2 bases at V and 3 bases at J, with 6 bases between the two ends. This CDR3 reads CAWSSGTDTQYF. As DNA, the CDR3 is TGTGCCTGGAGTTCAGGTACAGATACGCAGTATTTT.

This clonotype was counted only a few times. The chain recombines TRBV28 with TRBJ2-7; maybe TRBD1 (7 bases). There are 14 residues in the CDR3. The germline V and J ends were trimmed by 2 bases and 7 bases, with 15 bases remaining between them. Germline assignment: CDR1 MDHEN and CDR2 SYDVKM. The CDR3 sequence: CASSLPTTGREQYF. As DNA, the CDR3 is TGTGCCAGCAGTTTACCTACGACAGGGAGGGAGCAGTACTTC.

The table lists this clonotype with a few counts. The rearrangement links TRBV5-1 to TRBJ2-7, with 8 bases lining up with TRBD2. Germline V gene lookup returns CDR1 SGHRS and CDR2 YFSETQ. Germline trimming cut 5 bases from V and 4 bases from J; bases unmatched to any gene: 8. The CDR3 runs 14 residues. CDR3 nucleotides: TGCGCCAGCAGTCGAACTAGCGGAGCTTACGAGCAGTACTTC. Translating gives CASSRTSGAYEQYF.

V gene TRBV5-1 combines with J gene TRBJ1-1; D perhaps matches TRBD1 (5 bases). CDR1 and CDR2 from the germline V gene are SGHRS and YFSETQ. CDR3 length: 12 residues. V gave up 5 bases and J gave up 6 bases, with 11 bases separating them. The CDR3 DNA reads TGCGCCAGCAGTCGGCAGGGCGCTGAAGCTTTCTTT. As protein: CASSRQGAEAFF.